This TCR beta chain was recovered during a study of blood T cell repertoires in COVID-19. Turning to the study itself: T cells, B-cell-depleted T cells, or PBMCs supplied cDNA or gDNA.

The assay was immunoSEQ multiplex PCR, and TCRdb's table has in-frame clones only and misses some. The sample lists about 140,000 clones, approximately 90% occurring once. CDR3 size: 15 residues. Trimming shortened V by 4 bases and J by 3 bases, and 16 bases separated the two germline ends. Germline CDR1 ENHRY, CDR2 SYGVKD. The chain combines TRBV10-3 with TRBJ2-7; D is possibly TRBD2 (7 bases). The source is a human donor in a cohort sampled during active COVID-19. Sequenced sample: peripheral blood. The CDR3: CAISAGGRDIYEQYF. As DNA, the CDR3 is TGTGCCATCAGTGCCGGGGGGCGCGACATCTACGAGCAGTACTTC.